This T cell receptor beta chain was sequenced for a study of T-cell memory formation after mild COVID-19. In TCRdb, the 5' RACE reads were re-called with MiXCR into one record per CDR3 protein. The sample lists just over 350,000 distinct CDR3 sequences, over 13% seen once, with about 22% in the top ten. Germline V gives CDR1 DFQATT, CDR2 SNEGSKA (reference sequence). The CDR3 covers 16 residues. The V segment lost 6 bases and the J segment 9 bases; nucleotides outside the gene matches: 21. This clonotype was seen more than once but under ten times. The TCR was taken from a young man who had mild COVID-19 (a few samples of this study predate the infection). Cell type and time point are not known. Sequences were obtained from PBMCs or a T cell subset sorted from them (not recorded which). V gene TRBV20-1 combines with J gene TRBJ1-2, with 8 bases that match TRBD1. The CDR3, as DNA: TGCAGTGCGGCCCCTGGGACAGGTGACGATGCTATTAGCTACACCTTC. Translation: CSAAPGTGDDAISYTF.